This entry lists 27 T cell receptor beta chains sequenced from one sample in a study of T cell responses to AZD1222 COVID-19 vaccine. Produced via immunoSEQ multiplex PCR; TCRdb's table is partial and in-frame only. This sample has approximately 70,000 clones, with roughly 85% found just once. The sequencing here drew on peripheral blood, taken on day 0 of AZD1222 vaccination. The source of these receptors is an adult in good health.

This chain uses TRBV1 with TRBJ1-2. TRBV1 is annotated as a pseudogene. This CDR3 has 13 residues. Here the CDR3 DNA reads TGCACCAGCAGCCCACTTTCTAACTATGGCTACACCTTC. It specifies CTSSPLSNYGYTF.

For this clone: Mismatch with germline at one junction end may stem from a read error. The chain links TRBV11-2 to TRBJ1-2; D is uncertain. CDR1 is SGHAT, CDR2 FQNNGV, per germline. The CDR3 consists of 12 residues. CDR3 coding DNA: TGTGCCAGCAGCCTCAGCACCGGAAATCAACTCTTC. Protein sequence: CASSLSTGNQLF.

The V call is TRBV5-5, the J call TRBJ1-2, with D possibly being TRBD1 (5 bases). V lost 1 base and J lost 2, with 6 bases in between. Germline V gives CDR1 SGHKS, CDR2 YYEKEE (reference sequence). The CDR3 has 13 amino acids. The CDR3 DNA reads as TGTGCCAGCAGCTTGTGGGGGAACTATGGCTACACCTTC. Its protein product is CASSLWGNYGYTF.

This rearrangement joins TRBV2 to TRBJ1-2, with unresolved D. CDR3 length equals 13 residues. V lost 9 bases to trimming and J lost 6 bases, with 17 bases between them. Germline-derived CDR1 and CDR2 are SNHLY and FYNNEI. The CDR3 nucleotides read TGTGCCAGAGCCCCGGAGGGAGGCAATGGCTACACCTTC. It is translated as CARAPEGGNGYTF.

The CDR3 protein is CASSLDGQAYGYTF. CDR3 DNA sequence: TGTGCCAGCAGCTTAGACGGGCAGGCCTATGGCTACACCTTC. The chain links TRBV7-2 to TRBJ1-2; D is ambiguous. V was clipped by 1 base and J by 4 bases, with 10 bases between them. The CDR3 has 14 residues. The V gene's germline CDR1 is SGHTA and CDR2 FQGNSA.

The rearrangement joins TRBV4-2 to TRBJ2-7; TRBD2 might be the D (6 bases). Trimming pared 4 bases from V and 2 bases from J, leaving 15 bases between. This CDR3 spans 15 amino acids. Germline V gives CDR1 LGHNA, CDR2 YNFKEQ. CDR3: CASSPGGTATYEQYF. As DNA, the CDR3 is TGTGCCAGCAGCCCTGGGGGGACTGCCACCTACGAGCAGTACTTC.

This clone appeared a few times. The chain is built from TRBV18 and TRBJ1-1, with a tentative D call TRBD1 (5 bases). V gave up 6 bases and J gave up 4 bases, with 15 bases separating them. CDR3 size: 14 residues. CDR1 is KGHSH and CDR2 is LQKENI in the germline V gene. CDR3 DNA sequence: TGTGCCAGCTCGGTTCAGGGAATTTTCACTGAAGCTTTCTTT. Its translation is CASSVQGIFTEAFF.

CDR3 nucleotides: TGTGCCAGCAACACTGGGTCCCTGGGACGGGGAGGCTACACCTTC. This sequence encodes CASNTGSLGRGGYTF. The chain is built from TRBV6-5 and TRBJ1-2; possibly TRBD1 for D (5 bases). The V end lost 7 bases, the J end lost 8 bases, and 23 bases lay between the germline ends. Germline CDR1 MNHEY, CDR2 SVGAGI. This CDR3 comprises 15 residues.

The V call is TRBV10-3, the J call TRBJ1-6; TRBD1 might be the D (5 bases). V lost 4 bases to trimming and J lost 7 bases, with 20 bases between them. The CDR3 extends over 17 amino acids. Germline V gene data show CDR1 as ENHRY and CDR2 as SYGVKD. As DNA, the CDR3 is TGTGCCATCAGTGGGTTAGAGGGGAGTCAAGGAAATTCACCCCTCCACTTT. It is translated as CAISGLEGSQGNSPLHF.

CDR3 in amino acids: CASSLVTGPGKLFF. CDR3 DNA sequence: TGCGCCAGCAGCTTGGTCACAGGCCCCGGGAAACTGTTTTTT. J is TRBJ1-4 and V is TRBV5-1, with TRBD1 as a possible D gene (5 bases). This CDR3 is built from 14 residues. V dropped 0 bases and J dropped 11 bases, with 14 bases sitting between them. Per the germline V gene, CDR1 is SGHRS and CDR2 is YFSETQ.

The chain is built from TRBV5-6 and TRBJ2-3; weak D call: TRBD2 (5 bases). The V end was cut by 2 bases, the J end by 3 bases, with 7 bases between. The germline V gene encodes CDR1 SGHDT and CDR2 YYEEEE. The CDR3 length is 13 residues. CDR3 amino acids: CASSFSGTDTQYF. CDR3 DNA sequence: TGTGCCAGCAGCTTTTCGGGGACAGATACGCAGTATTTT.

V gene TRBV7-9 combines with J gene TRBJ2-2; D gene unclear. The CDR3 covers 14 residues. Looked up from germline, CDR1 is SEHNR and CDR2 is FQNEAQ (reference sequence). V was pared by 1 base and J by 3 bases, with 6 bases between. DNA of the CDR3: TGTGCCAGCAGCTTAGGGCCCTACACCGGGGAGCTGTTTTTT. It translates to CASSLGPYTGELFF.

The J gene is TRBJ1-1, the V gene TRBV9; D might be TRBD1 (6 bases). V shed 4 bases and J shed 1 base, with 17 bases lying between them. The CDR3 length is 16 residues. Germline V gives CDR1 SGDLS, CDR2 YYNGEE. The CDR3 sequence: CASSPLSGTQNTEAFF. CDR3 bases: TGTGCCAGCAGCCCCTTGTCTGGGACACAGAACACTGAAGCTTTCTTT.

V and J are TRBV18 and TRBJ2-5, with 13 bases lining up with TRBD2. CDR1 KGHSH and CDR2 LQKENI come from the germline V gene. The trim removed 3 bases at V and 2 bases at J, leaving 6 bases unmatched. This CDR3 is built from 17 residues. The CDR3 nucleotides read TGTGCCAGCTCACCCCGCACTAGCGGGAGGGGGCAAGAGACCCAGTACTTC. Translated, it gives CASSPRTSGRGQETQYF.

This rearrangement joins TRBV5-1 to TRBJ2-3; D uncertain. The V end lost 4 bases, the J end lost 2 bases, and 11 bases lay between the germline ends. This CDR3 spans 14 amino acids. Germline CDR1 and CDR2: SGHRS and YFSETQ. CDR3 amino acids: CASSAPDLTDTQYF. The CDR3, as DNA: TGCGCCAGCAGCGCCCCGGACCTCACAGATACGCAGTATTTT.

This chain joins TRBV10-3 and TRBJ2-7; 7 bases match TRBD2. The CDR3 extends over 12 amino acids. V shed 10 bases and J 3 bases; nucleotides not matched to a gene: 6. CDR1 is ENHRY, CDR2 SYGVKD, per germline. The CDR3: CATGRQDYEQYF. For the CDR3, the DNA is TGTGCCACCGGGAGGCAGGACTACGAGCAGTACTTC.

J is TRBJ2-7 and V is TRBV5-5, with 7 bases aligning to TRBD1. The CDR3 runs 15 residues. With V trimmed by 4 bases and J by 5 bases, 12 bases remained unmatched. CDR1 and CDR2 from the germline V gene are SGHKS and YYEKEE (reference sequence). CDR3 sequence reads: CASSLTGSFQDEQYF. The CDR3 DNA reads TGTGCCAGCAGCCTGACAGGGTCTTTCCAAGACGAGCAGTACTTC.

This chain joins TRBV6-5 and TRBJ2-1, with 11 bases lining up with TRBD2. The V segment lost 7 bases and the J segment 10 bases; nucleotides outside the gene matches: 9. CDR1 and CDR2 (germline): MNHEY, SVGAGI. The CDR3 length is 14 residues. CDR3 sequence (DNA): TGTGCCAGCACCGAGAGGGTAGCGGGAGGGGAGCAGTTCTTC. Translating gives CASTERVAGGEQFF.

The chain is built from TRBV11-2 and TRBJ2-7; 8 bases agree with TRBD2. Per the germline V gene, CDR1 is SGHAT and CDR2 is FQNNGV. The CDR3 covers 13 residues. V gave up 8 bases and J gave up 4 bases; unmatched junction bases: 7. The CDR3 protein is CASYGGGTYEQYF. The DNA of the CDR3 is TGTGCCAGCTACGGCGGGGGGACGTACGAGCAGTACTTC.

V usage is TRBV14 and J usage is TRBJ2-1, with D possibly TRBD1 on 5 matching bases. This CDR3 spans 13 amino acids. The ends were cut back, 4 bases at V and 14 bases at J, with 18 bases in the middle. Germline values: CDR1 SGHDN, CDR2 FVKESK. CDR3 DNA sequence: TGTGCCAGCAGCCTACTTGTCCAGGGTGATGAGTTCTTC. Its translation: CASSLLVQGDEFF.

This sequence joins TRBV4-1 and TRBJ2-3; 9 bases are shared with TRBD2. CDR3 length: 16 amino acids. Germline loops: CDR1 MGHRA, CDR2 YSYEKL. The V gene end was trimmed by 3 bases and the J gene end by 0 bases; junction bases not matched to a gene: 4. The CDR3: CASSHGTSTSTDTQYF. In nucleotides, the CDR3 is TGCGCCAGCAGCCATGGGACTAGCACCAGCACAGATACGCAGTATTTT.

This chain links TRBV18 with TRBJ1-6; 8 nucleotides align to TRBD1. Germline CDR1 and CDR2: KGHSH and LQKENI. V lost 3 bases to trimming and J lost 7 bases; unmatched junction nucleotides: 5. This CDR3 spans 15 amino acids. The CDR3 nucleotides are TGTGCCAGCTCACCCTCGACAGGGGAGAATTCACCCCTCCACTTT. Protein: CASSPSTGENSPLHF.

The rearrangement uses TRBV5-6 and TRBJ2-1; 12 nucleotides align to TRBD2. V trimming: 3 bases; J trimming: 0 bases; junction bases outside the gene matches: 10. The CDR3 runs 19 residues. Germline V gene lookup returns CDR1 SGHDT and CDR2 YYEEEE. DNA of the CDR3: TGTGCCAGCAGCTGGACAGTCGGACTAGCGGGGATCTCCTACAATGAGCAGTTCTTC. This sequence encodes CASSWTVGLAGISYNEQFF.

The count of this clone is one. This rearrangement joins TRBV3-1 (or the pseudogene TRBV3-2) to TRBJ1-1; D may be TRBD1 (6 bases). From germline, CDR1 is LGHDT and CDR2 YNNKEL (reference sequence). V was trimmed by 3 bases and J by 4 bases, leaving 15 bases between them. There are 15 residues in the CDR3. The CDR3 is CASSHLGRGLTEAFF. The CDR3 nucleotides are TGTGCCAGCAGCCATTTAGGCAGGGGCCTCACTGAAGCTTTCTTT.

The V and J genes are TRBV5-5 and TRBJ2-5, with 8 bases fitting TRBD2. Germline CDR1 SGHKS, CDR2 YYEKEE (reference sequence). V lost 0 bases to trimming and J lost 1 base; unmatched junction nucleotides: 5. CDR3 length: 16 residues. CDR3 sequence (DNA): TGTGCCAGCAGCTTGGTATTAGCGGGACTCCAAGAGACCCAGTACTTC. Translated, it gives CASSLVLAGLQETQYF.

This chain links TRBV5-1 with TRBJ1-1, with D unclear. Trimming pared 1 base from V and 0 bases from J, leaving 7 bases between. CDR3 length: 14 amino acids. Per germline, CDR1 SGHRS and CDR2 YFSETQ. The CDR3 region has the DNA TGCGCCAGCAGCTTGTCGGGAATGAACACTGAAGCTTTCTTT. Amino acids: CASSLSGMNTEAFF.

The V and J genes are TRBV27 and TRBJ2-1; D gene unclear. V dropped 0 bases and J dropped 7 bases, with 7 bases sitting between them. The CDR3 is 13 amino acids. Per the germline V gene, CDR1 is MNHEY and CDR2 is SMNVEV (reference sequence). The CDR3 is CASSLSSSNEQFF. The CDR3, as DNA: TGTGCCAGCAGTTTATCGAGTAGTAATGAGCAGTTCTTC.